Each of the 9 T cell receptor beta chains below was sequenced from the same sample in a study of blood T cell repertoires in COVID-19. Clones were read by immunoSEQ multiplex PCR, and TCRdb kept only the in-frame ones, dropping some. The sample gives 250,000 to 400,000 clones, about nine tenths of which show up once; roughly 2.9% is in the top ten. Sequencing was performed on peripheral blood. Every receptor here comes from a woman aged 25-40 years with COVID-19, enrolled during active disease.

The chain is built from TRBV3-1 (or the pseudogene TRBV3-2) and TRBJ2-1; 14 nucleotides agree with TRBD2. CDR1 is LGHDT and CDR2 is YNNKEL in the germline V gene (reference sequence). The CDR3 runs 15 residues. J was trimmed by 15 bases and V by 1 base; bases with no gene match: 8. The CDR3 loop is CASSQVRLAGGSVFF. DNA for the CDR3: TGTGCCAGCAGCCAAGTTAGACTAGCGGGGGGGAGTGTGTTCTTC.

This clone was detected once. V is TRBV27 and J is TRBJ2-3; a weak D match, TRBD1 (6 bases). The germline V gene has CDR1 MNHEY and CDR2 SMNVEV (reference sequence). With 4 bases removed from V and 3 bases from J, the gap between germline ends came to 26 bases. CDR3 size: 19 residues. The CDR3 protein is CASSSPTGRWGLGTDTQYF. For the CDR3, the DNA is TGTGCCAGCAGTTCACCAACAGGGCGCTGGGGTCTGGGGACAGATACGCAGTATTTT.

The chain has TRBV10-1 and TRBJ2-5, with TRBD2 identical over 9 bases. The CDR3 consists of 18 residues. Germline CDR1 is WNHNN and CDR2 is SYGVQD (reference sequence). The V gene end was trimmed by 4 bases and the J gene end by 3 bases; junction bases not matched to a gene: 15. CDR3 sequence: CASSARIAGDVGKETQYF. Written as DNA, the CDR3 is TGCGCCAGCAGTGCTCGGATAGCGGGAGACGTTGGGAAAGAGACCCAGTACTTC.

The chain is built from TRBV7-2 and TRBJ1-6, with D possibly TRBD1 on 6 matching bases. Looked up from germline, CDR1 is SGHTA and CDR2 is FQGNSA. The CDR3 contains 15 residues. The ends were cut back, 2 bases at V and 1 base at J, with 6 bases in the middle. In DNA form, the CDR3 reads TGTGCCAGCAGCTTACAGGGGTCCTATAATTCACCCCTCCACTTT. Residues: CASSLQGSYNSPLHF.

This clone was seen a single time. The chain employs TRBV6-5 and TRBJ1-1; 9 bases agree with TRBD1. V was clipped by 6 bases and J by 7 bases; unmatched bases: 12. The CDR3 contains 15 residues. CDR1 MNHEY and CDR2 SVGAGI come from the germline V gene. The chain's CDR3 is CASRHSRGQGSEAFF. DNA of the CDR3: TGTGCCAGCAGACACTCCCGGGGACAGGGCAGTGAAGCTTTCTTT.

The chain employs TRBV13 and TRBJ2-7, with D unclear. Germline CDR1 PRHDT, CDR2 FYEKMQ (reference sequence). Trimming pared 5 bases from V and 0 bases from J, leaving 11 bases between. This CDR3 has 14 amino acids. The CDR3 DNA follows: TGTGCCAGCAGCCTCAGACTTTCCTCCTACGAGCAGTACTTC. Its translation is CASSLRLSSYEQYF.

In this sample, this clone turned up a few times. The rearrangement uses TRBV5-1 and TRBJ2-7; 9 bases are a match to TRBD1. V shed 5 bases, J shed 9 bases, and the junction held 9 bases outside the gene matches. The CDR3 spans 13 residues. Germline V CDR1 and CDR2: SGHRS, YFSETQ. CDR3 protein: CASSSHTGGGQYF. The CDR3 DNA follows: TGCGCCAGCAGTTCTCACACAGGGGGCGGGCAGTACTTC.

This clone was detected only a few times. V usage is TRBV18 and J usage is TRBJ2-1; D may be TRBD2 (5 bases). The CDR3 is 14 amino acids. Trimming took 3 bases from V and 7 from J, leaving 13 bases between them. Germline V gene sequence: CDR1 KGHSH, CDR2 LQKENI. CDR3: CASSPREGSNEQFF. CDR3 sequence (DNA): TGTGCCAGCTCACCGAGGGAAGGGTCGAATGAGCAGTTCTTC.

CDR3 region: CASTRDSQRVTMNTEAFF. The CDR3 DNA reads TGTGCCAGCACAAGGGACAGCCAGCGCGTCACTATGAACACTGAAGCTTTCTTT. V gene TRBV2 combines with J gene TRBJ1-1; 7 bases are shared with TRBD1. The CDR3 consists of 18 residues. CDR1 and CDR2 from the germline V gene are SNHLY and FYNNEI. Unmatched junction bases numbered 17, after V lost 7 bases and J lost 0 bases.